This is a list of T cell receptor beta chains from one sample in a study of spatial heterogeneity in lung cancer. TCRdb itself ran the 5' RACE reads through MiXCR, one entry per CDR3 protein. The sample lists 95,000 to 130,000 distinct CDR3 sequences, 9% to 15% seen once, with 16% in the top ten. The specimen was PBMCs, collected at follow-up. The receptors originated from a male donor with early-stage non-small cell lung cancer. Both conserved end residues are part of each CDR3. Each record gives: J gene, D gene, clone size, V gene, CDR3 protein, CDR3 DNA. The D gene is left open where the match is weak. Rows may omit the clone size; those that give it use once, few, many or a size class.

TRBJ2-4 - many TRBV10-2 CASSEGPFLAKNIQYF TGCGCCAGCAGTGAGGGACCTTTTCTAGCCAAAAACATTCAGTACTTC
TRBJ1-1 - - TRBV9 CASSVGSEGRSEAFF TGTGCCAGCAGCGTAGGGTCCGAGGGGAGAAGTGAAGCTTTCTTT
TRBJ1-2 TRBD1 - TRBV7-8 CASSPGQAVGYGYTF TGTGCCAGCAGCCCCGGACAGGCAGTGGGCTATGGCTACACCTTC
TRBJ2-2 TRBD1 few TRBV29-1 CSVGRGPGTGELFF TGCAGCGTTGGAAGGGGGCCGGGCACCGGGGAGCTGTTTTTT
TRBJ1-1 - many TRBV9 CASSPRQNMNTEAFF TGTGCCAGCAGCCCTCGACAGAACATGAACACTGAAGCTTTCTTT
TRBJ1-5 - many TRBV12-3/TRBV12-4 CASSPVLNQPQHF TGTGCCAGCAGCCCGGTCCTAAATCAGCCCCAGCATTTT
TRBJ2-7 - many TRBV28 CASSSGTSKFDEQYF TGTGCCAGCAGTTCTGGGACATCCAAATTTGACGAGCAGTACTTC
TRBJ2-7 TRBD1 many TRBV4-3 CASSHRTGDEQYF TGCGCCAGCAGCCATAGGACAGGGGATGAGCAGTACTTC
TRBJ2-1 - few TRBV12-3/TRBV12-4 CASSRGGILYNEQFF TGTGCCAGCAGTCGAGGGGGGATCCTCTACAATGAGCAGTTCTTC
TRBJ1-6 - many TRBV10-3 CAISERDVSPLHF TGTGCCATCAGTGAACGGGACGTCTCACCCCTCCACTTT
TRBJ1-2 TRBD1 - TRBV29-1 CSVPGTGFYGYTF TGCAGCGTTCCAGGGACAGGGTTCTATGGCTACACCTTC
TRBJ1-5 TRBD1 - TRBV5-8 CASSRDSNSRPQHF TGTGCCAGCAGCAGGGACAGCAATTCTAGGCCCCAGCATTTT
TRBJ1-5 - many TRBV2 CASSATGIKNQPQHF TGTGCCAGCAGCGCTACAGGTATTAAGAATCAGCCCCAGCATTTT
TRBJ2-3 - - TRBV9 CASSVAGRYTDTQYF TGTGCCAGCAGCGTAGCCGGGCGATACACAGATACGCAGTATTTT
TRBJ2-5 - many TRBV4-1 CASSQDPGEETQYF TGCGCCAGCAGCCAAGATCCAGGGGAAGAGACCCAGTACTTC
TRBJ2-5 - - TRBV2 CASSRGGKTQYF TGTGCCAGCAGTCGGGGCGGAAAGACCCAGTACTTC
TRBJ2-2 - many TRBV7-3 CASSPSRPSGELFF TGTGCCAGCTCACCCTCCCGTCCGTCCGGGGAGCTGTTTTTT
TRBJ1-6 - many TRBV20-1 CSARDTGGLGSPLHF TGCAGTGCTAGAGATACGGGGGGCCTGGGCTCACCCCTCCACTTT
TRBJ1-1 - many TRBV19 CASSIERWGNTEAFF TGTGCCAGTAGTATAGAGCGATGGGGGAACACTGAAGCTTTCTTT
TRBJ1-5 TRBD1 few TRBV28 CASNTGTGNGLPQHF TGTGCCAGCAACACCGGGACAGGGAATGGACTGCCCCAGCATTTT
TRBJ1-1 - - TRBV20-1 CSAELWNTEAFF TGCAGTGCTGAACTATGGAACACTGAAGCTTTCTTT
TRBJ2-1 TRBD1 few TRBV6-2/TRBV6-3 CASSYPGQGESFF TGTGCCAGCAGTTACCCCGGACAGGGCGAGTCGTTCTTC
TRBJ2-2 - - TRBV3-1 CASSQNPGELFF TGTGCCAGCAGCCAAAATCCCGGGGAGCTGTTTTTT
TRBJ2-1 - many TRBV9 CASSAGWDSGQFF TGTGCCAGCAGCGCCGGCTGGGACTCCGGGCAGTTCTTC
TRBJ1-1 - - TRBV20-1 CSARATTGPPLGTEAFF TGCAGTGCTAGAGCTACGACAGGCCCCCCCTTGGGCACTGAAGCTTTCTTT
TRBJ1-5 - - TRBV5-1 CASSFYGGNQPQHF TGCGCCAGCAGCTTTTACGGTGGCAATCAGCCCCAGCATTTT